This is a list of T cell receptor beta chains from one sample in a study of cytomegalovirus exposure and HLA in healthy donors. Sequencing was performed with immunoSEQ multiplex PCR; in TCRdb, only in-frame clones are kept and a portion is missing. The repertoire holds 150,000 to 200,000 clones, with approximately 71% as singletons. Material: PBMCs. These receptor sequences come from a girl under 18 in good health and CMV-seronegative. The CDR3 runs from the conserved cysteine through the conserved F or W. The D gene is left open where the match is weak. Some rows mark clone size as missing; the rest say once, few, many or name a class of expanded clone.

. TRBJ2-5 . TRBV5-1 CASSSAVGPQETQYF TGCGCCAGCAGCTCGGCCGTGGGGCCTCAAGAGACCCAGTACTTC
. TRBJ1-2 . TRBV7-3 CASSPQGRLHGYTF TGTGCCAGCAGCCCACAGGGACGTCTCCATGGCTACACCTTC
. TRBJ1-2 few TRBV7-9 CASSPRSQQDGYTF TGTGCCAGCAGCCCAAGGTCCCAACAGGATGGCTACACCTTC
. TRBJ1-1 . TRBV2 CASRVNRMNTEAFF TGTGCCAGCAGGGTAAACAGGATGAACACTGAAGCTTTCTTT
. TRBJ1-1 . TRBV5-1 CASSLGASNTEAFF TGCGCCAGCAGCTTGGGTGCGTCGAACACTGAAGCTTTCTTT
. TRBJ2-3 . TRBV7-2 CASSFGQTSTDTQYF TGTGCCAGCAGCTTCGGACAGACTAGCACAGATACGCAGTATTTT
. TRBJ1-1 . TRBV7-8 CASSQEGAWSTEAFF TGTGCCAGCAGCCAGGAAGGGGCTTGGAGCACTGAAGCTTTCTTT
TRBD2 TRBJ2-1 . TRBV11-2 CASSLGTSRYGEQFF TGTGCCAGCAGCTTAGGGACTAGTCGGTACGGTGAGCAGTTCTTC
. TRBJ2-1 . TRBV20-1 CSARVSGEQFF TGCAGTGCTAGAGTTTCCGGTGAGCAGTTCTTC
. TRBJ2-3 once TRBV2 CASSATDTQYF TGTGCCAGCAGTGCGACAGATACGCAGTATTTT
TRBD1 TRBJ1-2 . TRBV2 CASSEGDRGFSGYTF TGTGCCAGCAGTGAGGGGGACAGGGGATTCTCTGGCTACACCTTC
. TRBJ1-4 . TRBV29-1 CSVLTSGRGGATNEKLFF TGCAGCGTCCTCACCTCCGGGCGGGGGGGCGCAACTAATGAAAAACTGTTTTTT
TRBD2 TRBJ2-7 . TRBV28 CASSLSSGGSYEQYF TGTGCCAGCAGTCTCTCTAGCGGGGGGTCCTACGAGCAGTACTTC
. TRBJ1-1 few TRBV27 CASRRGITEAFF TGTGCCAGTCGCCGGGGTATCACTGAAGCTTTCTTT
. TRBJ1-3 . TRBV14 CASSQIGNTIYF TGTGCCAGCAGCCAAATAGGAAACACCATATATTTT
TRBD1 TRBJ2-2 . TRBV2 CASRGTANTGELFF TGTGCCAGCAGGGGGACAGCGAACACCGGGGAGCTGTTTTTT
. TRBJ1-2 . TRBV6-5 CASSNPTGYGYTF TGTGCCAGCAGTAACCCGACTGGCTATGGCTACACCTTC
TRBD2 TRBJ2-7 . TRBV5-1 CASSLDGTSFYEQYF TGCGCCAGCAGCTTGGATGGGACTAGCTTCTACGAGCAGTACTTC
TRBD2 TRBJ2-3 . TRBV5-1 CASSLGLAGDTQYF TGCGCCAGCAGCTTGGGTTTAGCGGGCGATACGCAGTATTTT
. TRBJ2-5 . TRBV28 CASSSGGSLETQYF TGTGCCAGCAGTTCCGGTGGGAGTCTGGAGACCCAGTACTTC
TRBD1 TRBJ1-1 . TRBV5-5 CASSLQGASPEAFF TGTGCCAGCAGCTTGCAGGGGGCGAGCCCTGAAGCTTTCTTT
. TRBJ2-6 . TRBV9 CASTPQGSGANVLTF TGTGCCAGCACCCCTCAGGGCTCTGGGGCCAACGTCCTGACTTTC
. TRBJ2-5 . TRBV20-1 CSALPGETQYF TGCAGTGCCCTCCCCGGAGAGACCCAGTACTTC
. TRBJ1-1 once TRBV11-3 CACYRISSEAFF TGTGCCTGCTACAGGATTTCGTCTGAAGCTTTCTTT
TRBD2 TRBJ2-2 . TRBV5-1 CASSQASTSGGNTGELFF TGCGCCAGCAGCCAAGCCTCGACTAGCGGGGGGAACACCGGGGAGCTGTTTTTT
. TRBJ2-3 medium-sized TRBV6-4 CASSDSATDTQYF TGTGCCAGCAGTGACTCAGCAACAGATACGCAGTATTTT
. TRBJ2-7 . TRBV28 CASSPSHYEQYF TGTGCCAGCAGTCCGTCACACTACGAGCAGTACTTC
. TRBJ1-4 few TRBV7-9 CASSSRREGATNEKLFF TGTGCCAGCAGCTCAAGACGGGAGGGGGCAACTAATGAAAAACTGTTTTTT
. TRBJ2-2 . TRBV7-8 CASSPVQQGNTGELFF TGTGCCAGCAGCCCCGTACAACAGGGCAACACCGGGGAGCTGTTTTTT
TRBD1 TRBJ1-1 . TRBV9 CASSPDTGGTEAFF TGTGCCAGCAGCCCAGATACAGGGGGCACTGAAGCTTTCTTT
. TRBJ1-2 . TRBV6-1 CASSVDKPYYGYTF TGTGCCAGCAGTGTTGACAAGCCTTACTATGGCTACACCTTC
TRBD2 TRBJ2-7 . TRBV27 CASSLVSGGEQYF TGTGCCAGCAGTTTGGTCAGCGGGGGGGAGCAGTACTTC
TRBD1 TRBJ2-5 . TRBV30 CAWSVGQGGVQETQYF TGTGCCTGGAGTGTGGGACAGGGGGGGGTACAAGAGACCCAGTACTTC
. TRBJ1-6 . TRBV6-6 CASSARGGVSPLHF TGTGCCAGCAGTGCGAGGGGGGGAGTTTCACCCCTCCACTTT
TRBD2 TRBJ2-7 few TRBV9 CASSGTSYEQYF TGTGCCAGTTCCGGGACTAGCTACGAGCAGTACTTC
. TRBJ2-7 . TRBV4-1 CASSQPQDYEQYF TGCGCCAGCAGCCAGCCGCAGGACTACGAGCAGTACTTC
. TRBJ1-5 . TRBV15 CATSRDQPQHF TGTGCCACCAGTCGAGATCAGCCCCAGCATTTT
. TRBJ1-5 . TRBV10-3 CAIRGGREDPQHF TGTGCCATCAGGGGCGGCAGGGAAGACCCCCAGCATTTT
. TRBJ1-5 . TRBV6-6 CASSYVQVNQPQHF TGTGCCAGCAGTTACGTCCAGGTAAATCAGCCCCAGCATTTT
. TRBJ1-3 . TRBV6-1 CASRERGWDTIYF TGTGCCAGCAGAGAAAGGGGGTGGGACACCATATATTTT
TRBD1 TRBJ2-3 . TRBV5-1 CASSLRGGGDTQYF TGCGCCAGCAGCTTGAGAGGGGGCGGGGATACGCAGTATTTT
. TRBJ1-1 . TRBV7-9 CASSLANSHPEAFF TGTGCCAGCAGCTTAGCGAACAGTCACCCTGAAGCTTTCTTT
TRBD1 TRBJ1-6 few TRBV7-3 CASSPDRDSPLHF TGTGCCAGCAGCCCCGACAGGGACTCACCCCTCCACTTT
. TRBJ1-3 . TRBV6-5 CATVSFSGNTIYF TGTGCCACCGTCTCCTTTTCTGGAAACACCATATATTTT
. TRBJ1-2 . TRBV18 CASSPAGRGTDYGYTF TGTGCCAGCTCACCAGCCGGTAGGGGTACTGACTATGGCTACACCTTC
. TRBJ2-7 few TRBV7-9 CASSLARGEQYF TGTGCCAGCAGCTTAGCCCGAGGCGAGCAGTACTTC
. TRBJ2-7 . TRBV11-2 CASSFELHEQYF TGTGCCAGCAGCTTTGAACTCCACGAGCAGTACTTC
. TRBJ1-4 . TRBV30 CAWSGGLEEKLFF TGTGCCTGGAGTGGAGGGTTGGAAGAAAAACTGTTTTTT
TRBD1 TRBJ1-1 . TRBV5-1 CASSSTGGVTEAFF TGCGCCAGCAGTTCTACAGGGGGCGTAACTGAAGCTTTCTTT
TRBD2 TRBJ2-5 . TRBV27 CASSLRGGPETQYF TGTGCCAGCAGCCTACGGGGGGGGCCAGAGACCCAGTACTTC